The 16 T cell receptor beta chains in this list originate from one sample, sequenced in a study of blood T cell repertoires in COVID-19. Repertoires were generated with immunoSEQ multiplex PCR, while TCRdb's copy carries only in-frame clones and drops some. There are about 480,000 clones in the sample; about 90% occur only once, and over 1.5% lies in the top ten. Sequencing was done on a sample of PBMCs or T cells enriched from blood (not recorded which). These receptors came from a woman aged 18-29 years with acute COVID-19.

The chain is built from TRBV27 and TRBJ2-2; no clear D gene. Germline CDR1 MNHEY, CDR2 SMNVEV (reference sequence). The CDR3 contains 14 residues. Trimming took 5 bases from V and 3 from J, leaving 10 bases between them. CDR3 in DNA: TGTGCCAGCAGTAAACAGTTCGACACCGGGGAGCTGTTTTTT. Translated: CASSKQFDTGELFF.

The CDR3 reads CASSETGLDQPQHF. The CDR3 region has the DNA TGTGCCAGCAGTGAAACAGGGCTAGATCAGCCCCAGCATTTT. The chain couples TRBV6-1 to TRBJ1-5, with TRBD1 as a possible D gene (6 bases). Trimming took off 2 bases at V and 5 bases at J, with 10 bases between the two ends. The CDR3 is 14 residues long. Germline lookup yields CDR1 MNHNS and CDR2 SASEGT.

The V gene is TRBV5-5, the J gene TRBJ1-5, with D uncertain. This CDR3 has 13 residues. Germline V gives CDR1 SGHKS, CDR2 YYEKEE (reference sequence). V was trimmed by 1 base and J by 5 bases, leaving 7 bases between them. CDR3 sequence: CASSLKSDQPQHF. The CDR3 DNA sequence: TGTGCCAGCAGCTTGAAATCGGATCAGCCCCAGCATTTT.

This rearrangement joins TRBV7-2 to TRBJ2-7, with D maybe TRBD2 (5 bases). V lost 4 bases, J lost 3 bases, and 10 bases lay in between. Germline CDR1 SGHTA, CDR2 FQGNSA. This CDR3 spans 13 amino acids. CDR3 sequence (DNA): TGTGCCAGCAGCTCCGGACTGTTCTACGAGCAGTACTTC. Its protein is CASSSGLFYEQYF.

This chain connects TRBV28 to TRBJ1-2; TRBD1 might be the D (6 bases). Germline CDR1 is MDHEN and CDR2 is SYDVKM. The CDR3 length is 16 residues. The germline V and J ends were trimmed by 2 bases and 0 bases, with 13 bases remaining between them. This CDR3 is CASSLAGVPANYGYTF. The CDR3 nucleotides read TGTGCCAGCAGTTTAGCAGGGGTGCCAGCTAACTATGGCTACACCTTC.

This chain links TRBV12-3 or TRBV12-4 with TRBJ1-2; unclear D gene. The V end was cut by 0 bases, the J end by 2 bases, with 4 bases between. This CDR3 is 13 amino acids long. Here the CDR3 DNA reads TGTGCCAGCAGTTTAGCAGAGAACTATGGCTACACCTTC. Its translation is CASSLAENYGYTF.

J is TRBJ1-1 and V is TRBV3-1 (or the pseudogene TRBV3-2); 7 positions agree with TRBD1. The germline V gene encodes CDR1 LGHDT and CDR2 YNNKEL (reference sequence). The V segment lost 4 bases and the J segment 4 bases; nucleotides outside the gene matches: 12. The CDR3 runs to 16 residues. For the CDR3, the DNA is TGTGCCAGCAGCCCGGACTCCTACAGGGGTAGCACTGAAGCTTTCTTT. This sequence encodes CASSPDSYRGSTEAFF.

V gene TRBV5-5 combines with J gene TRBJ1-5; weak D call: TRBD1 (5 bases). V shed 0 bases and J shed 4 bases, with 11 bases lying between them. This CDR3 region has 15 residues. The germline gives CDR1 SGHKS, CDR2 YYEKEE (reference sequence). CDR3 coding DNA: TGTGCCAGCAGCTTGGCCGACAGTTCTAATCAGCCCCAGCATTTT. Translated, it gives CASSLADSSNQPQHF.

The CDR3 loop reads CSVNAGDEKLFF. DNA for the CDR3: TGCAGCGTGAATGCCGGAGACGAAAAACTGTTTTTT. The rearrangement uses TRBV29-1 and TRBJ1-4; D unclear. This CDR3 is 12 amino acids long. CDR1 is SQVTM, CDR2 ANQGSEA, per germline. The V and J ends lost 6 bases and 8 bases respectively, with 13 bases between them.

This clone has a single count. V is TRBV4-3 and J is TRBJ1-4, with a weak D call TRBD1 (6 bases). The CDR3 runs 15 residues. Germline V lookup: CDR1 LGHNA, CDR2 YSLEER. V was shortened by 0 bases and J by 8 bases, with 13 bases between the two germline ends. The CDR3 region is CASSQDPERGEKLFF. CDR3 bases: TGCGCCAGCAGCCAAGACCCCGAGAGGGGGGAAAAACTGTTTTTT.

The chain links TRBV7-9 to TRBJ1-1, with TRBD1 identical over 10 bases. V gave up 1 base and J gave up 1 base; unmatched junction bases: 6. There are 17 residues in the CDR3. Germline V lookup: CDR1 SEHNR, CDR2 FQNEAQ (reference sequence). CDR3 sequence (DNA): TGTGCCAGCAGCTTAGTGGGACAGGGGCCTTGGAACACTGAAGCTTTCTTT. Its protein product is CASSLVGQGPWNTEAFF.

J is TRBJ1-5 and V is TRBV2; 8 bases map to TRBD1. This CDR3 is 16 amino acids long. The germline CDR1 and CDR2 sequences are SNHLY and FYNNEI. J was trimmed by 6 bases and V by 7 bases; bases with no gene match: 14. The CDR3 protein is CASMREQGVMRQPQHF. The CDR3 bases are TGTGCCAGCATGAGGGAACAGGGGGTAATGCGTCAGCCCCAGCATTTT.

The chain joins TRBV7-2 to TRBJ2-7; 11 nucleotides agree with TRBD2. Germline assignment: CDR1 SGHTA and CDR2 FQGNSA. The CDR3 contains 16 residues. The V gene end was trimmed by 7 bases and the J gene end by 3 bases; junction bases not matched to a gene: 11. The CDR3 region is CASIRPLAGGLYEQYF. For the CDR3, the DNA is TGTGCCAGCATCCGCCCCCTAGCGGGAGGCCTCTACGAGCAGTACTTC.

The chain recombines TRBV2 with TRBJ1-1; D unclear. Trimming left V 8 bases short and J 1 base short, with 8 bases between. This CDR3 is built from 12 residues. CDR1 and CDR2 from the germline V gene are SNHLY and FYNNEI. CDR3 protein: CASPRGNTEAFF. For the CDR3, the DNA is TGTGCCAGCCCCCGGGGGAACACTGAAGCTTTCTTT.

This clone was counted once. The rearrangement links TRBV5-1 to TRBJ2-2; tentatively, D is TRBD2 (5 bases). CDR1 and CDR2 (germline): SGHRS, YFSETQ. Trimming shortened V by 1 base and J by 0 bases, and 16 bases separated the two germline ends. The CDR3 sequence is 18 residues long. The CDR3 nucleotides are TGCGCCAGCAGCTTGCTGGTCCTTAGCGCAACGAACACCGGGGAGCTGTTTTTT. Encoded protein: CASSLLVLSATNTGELFF. The full variable domain, in which reference TRBV5-1 and TRBJ2-2 provide the parts outside the CDR3, is KAGVTQTPRYLIKTRGQQVTLSCSPISGHRSVSWYQQTPGQGLQFLFEYFSETQRNKGNFPGRFSGRQFSNSRSEMNVSTLELGDSALYLCASSLLVLSATNTGELFFGEGSRLTVL.

Regarding this clone: Other DNA sequences from this sample encode an identical CDR3 as well. The chain carries TRBV7-9 and TRBJ1-5; unclear D gene. Germline assignment: CDR1 SEHNR and CDR2 FQNEAQ (reference sequence). Trimming took off 5 bases at V and 4 bases at J, with 9 bases between the two ends. CDR3 length: 13 amino acids. The CDR3 DNA follows: TGTGCCAGCAGCCCCGCCGGGAATCAGCCCCAGCATTTT. It codes for CASSPAGNQPQHF.